Listed below are T cell receptor beta chains from one sample, sequenced in a study of T cells expressing NK-cell markers. Reprocessing the 5' RACE reads, TCRdb reports a single entry for every CDR3 protein and omits DNA. In total, the table holds roughly 390,000 distinct CDR3 sequences. Material: blood T cells: a sorted CD56 or NKG2C T cell subset, CD4+ or CD8+ T cells, or bulk PBMC T cells (not recorded which). The receptors were sampled from a man between 18 and 69 years old in good health. Each CDR3 is given with its conserved first and last residue. The order of the fields is V gene, J gene, CDR3 protein.

TRBV5-1,TRBJ1-6,CASSFGQGNNSPLHF
TRBV24-1,TRBJ1-2,CATSDFRDRVSVRDGYTF
TRBV6-5,TRBJ2-5,CASSYSTWGGSAHQETQYF
TRBV9,TRBJ2-7,CASSAAGPGEYEQYF
TRBV9,TRBJ2-1,CASSPQGEGTEQFF
TRBV12-3/TRBV12-4,TRBJ2-7,CASSFIFRQGRNEQYF
TRBV25-1,TRBJ2-3,CASSLSGGAGYTQYF
TRBV11-2,TRBJ2-1,CASSLQGVSYNEQFF
TRBV18,TRBJ2-7,CASSPPAGRDPYEQYF
TRBV2,TRBJ2-2,CASTLQGARGTGELFF
TRBV2,TRBJ2-4,CASSYQNIQYF
TRBV4-2,TRBJ1-6,CASSRGQGAQAYNSPLHF
TRBV5-5,TRBJ1-1,CASSLGPATGNTEAFF
TRBV20-1,TRBJ2-7,CSARTKGTRLYEQYF
TRBV9,TRBJ2-1,CASSETGYNEQFF
TRBV18,TRBJ2-4,CASSPPWQPLAKNIQYF
TRBV20-1,TRBJ2-1,CSADSYGTHYNEQFF
TRBV18,TRBJ1-1,CASSTMGGRTEAFF
TRBV6-2/TRBV6-3,TRBJ2-5,CASSPLRAAKETQYF
TRBV11-2,TRBJ2-7,CASSLGLGSIEQYF
TRBV20-1,TRBJ2-2,CSASVLAGGLVTGELFF
TRBV21-1,TRBJ2-6,CASSTHERGQGLPGANVLTF
TRBV12-3/TRBV12-4,TRBJ2-5,CASSPQGLGGVQYF
TRBV5-1,TRBJ2-2,CASAYQRAGGLSWDTGELFF
TRBV20-1,TRBJ2-5,CSARDMTLKETQYF
TRBV23-1,TRBJ2-2,CASSQSGRRHRANTGELFF
TRBV20-1,TRBJ1-5,CSAPTGGPNQPQHF
TRBV18,TRBJ1-1,CASSHNQGRAEAFF
TRBV2,TRBJ1-2,CASTGGILYGYTF
TRBV27,TRBJ1-6,CASSDRGPPSSPLHF
TRBV5-1,TRBJ2-1,CASSNLQGASYNEQFF
TRBV10-3,TRBJ2-6,CAISEWGSGANVLTF
TRBV21-1,TRBJ1-2,CASSKEKVTAYGYTF
TRBV20-1,TRBJ2-5,CSARTGKGETQYF
TRBV6-1,TRBJ2-3,CASSEGPRGADTQYF
TRBV28,TRBJ1-2,CASSTMGGLGYGYTF
TRBV25-1,TRBJ1-6,CASSGDRSPLHF
TRBV20-1,TRBJ2-5,CSADSAGNNKKTQYF
TRBV7-8,TRBJ2-1,CASSQGWGAITGEQFF
TRBV7-2,TRBJ2-7,CASSLRTSGGSYEQYF
TRBV6-1,TRBJ2-5,CASSSTIRRQETQYF
TRBV4-2,TRBJ2-2,CASSAVRGATGELFF
TRBV19,TRBJ1-6,CASRTGQGYNSPLHF